The 15 T cell receptor beta chains in this list originate from one sample, sequenced in a study of blood T cells in healthy people across ages. A second roughly 6 to 11 cycle PCR used barcoded and J-beta primers. TCRdb independently ran MiXCR on the 5' RACE reads; one entry per CDR3 protein. Among more than 600,000 distinct CDR3 sequences listed, 20% to 30% were seen once. These data are also associated with another study on T cells of mothers and their children.

The sequencing input was blood. The receptor set was obtained from a boy younger than 18 in good health.

This clonotype was found a few times. The rearrangement links TRBV5-1 to TRBJ2-1; TRBD1 agrees at 9 bases. The J call is doubtful: the DNA matches TRBJ2-7 better. The germline CDR1 and CDR2 sequences are SGHRS and YFSETQ. This CDR3 spans 15 amino acids. CDR3 coding DNA: TGCGCCAGCAGCCACGAGACAGGGGGTAGCTACGAGCAGTACTTC. Translating it yields CASSHETGGSYEQYF.

V and J are TRBV3-1 and TRBJ2-7; TRBD2 matches at 9 bases. V shed 3 bases, J shed 1 base, and the junction held 4 bases outside the gene matches. The CDR3 is 15 amino acids. Germline lookup yields CDR1 LGHDT and CDR2 YNNKEL (reference sequence). DNA of the CDR3: TGTGCCAGCAGCCACCCAGCGGGAGGATCCTACGAGCAGTACTTC. The encoded protein is CASSHPAGGSYEQYF.

The chain carries TRBV28 and TRBJ1-2; TRBD1 aligns across 9 bases. The length of the CDR3 is 14 residues. Germline V lookup: CDR1 MDHEN, CDR2 SYDVKM. Trimming took 8 bases from V and 8 from J; bases not matched to a gene: 12. The CDR3 DNA is TGTGCCAGCGCCACAGGGGGCGCGATTCTGGGCTACACCTTC. Amino acid sequence: CASATGGAILGYTF.

The V call is TRBV12-3 or TRBV12-4, the J call TRBJ1-5, with 8 positions matching TRBD1. The trim removed 6 bases at V and 3 bases at J, leaving 7 bases unmatched. The CDR3 totals 15 residues. The CDR3 region is CASSPRTGFNQPQHF. The CDR3 DNA follows: TGTGCCAGCAGCCCCAGGACAGGGTTCAATCAGCCCCAGCATTTT.

The chain has TRBV7-9 and TRBJ2-5, with 9 bases that match TRBD1. The germline gives CDR1 SEHNR, CDR2 FQNEAQ (reference sequence). The CDR3 is made up of 15 amino acids. With V trimmed by 3 bases and J by 3 bases, 5 bases remained unmatched. Here the CDR3 reads CASSFGTGREETQYF. As DNA, the CDR3 is TGTGCCAGCAGCTTCGGGACAGGGAGGGAAGAGACCCAGTACTTC.

The V and J genes are TRBV11-3 and TRBJ2-2; D tentatively reads TRBD1 or TRBD2 (5 bases each). V was shortened by 5 bases and J by 5 bases, with 15 bases between the two germline ends. CDR3 length: 15 amino acids. Germline loops: CDR1 SGHNT, CDR2 YENEEA. The CDR3 spells CASSPQGRVTGELFF. CDR3 nucleotide sequence: TGTGCCAGCAGCCCGCAGGGACGGGTGACCGGGGAGCTGTTTTTT.

The chain joins TRBV5-5 to TRBJ2-5, with D possibly matching TRBD2 (5 bases). Germline V gene lookup returns CDR1 SGHKS and CDR2 YYEKEE (reference sequence). Trimming cost V 0 bases and J 5 bases, with 14 bases left between them. There are 15 residues in the CDR3. The CDR3 region is CASSLGFSWRETQYF. CDR3 DNA sequence: TGTGCCAGCAGCTTGGGATTTTCGTGGAGGGAGACCCAGTACTTC.

CDR3 DNA sequence: TGTGCCACCAGGGGCGGGATCGGTACAGATACGCAGTATTTT. This codes for CATRGGIGTDTQYF. The V gene is TRBV24-1, the J gene TRBJ2-3, with D maybe TRBD2 (6 bases). Trimming took off 7 bases at V and 3 bases at J, with 13 bases between the two ends. The CDR3 loop spans 14 amino acids. Germline V gene sequence: CDR1 KGHDR, CDR2 SFDVKD.

This clonotype was detected only a few times. The rearrangement links TRBV6-6 to TRBJ1-1; weak D call: TRBD1 (5 bases). V was cut by 11 bases and J by 0 bases, with 7 bases left in between. The CDR3 has 11 residues. The germline gives CDR1 MNHNY, CDR2 SVGAGI (reference sequence). The CDR3 is CALQVNTEAFF. CDR3 nucleotides: TGTGCCTTACAGGTGAACACTGAAGCTTTCTTT.

This clonotype occurred a few times. This rearrangement joins TRBV21-1 to TRBJ2-7. TRBV21-1 constitutes a pseudogene. The CDR3 totals 15 residues. The CDR3 sequence is CASSKDRTGPYEQYF. In DNA form, the CDR3 reads TGTGCCAGCAGCAAAGATCGGACAGGGCCCTACGAGCAGTACTTC.

This rearrangement joins TRBV7-9 to TRBJ2-5, with 7 bases that match TRBD1. The end of the DNA aligns better with TRBJ2-7, so the J call may be wrong. This CDR3 contains 16 residues. The germline V gene has CDR1 SEHNR and CDR2 FQNEAQ (reference sequence). This CDR3 is CASSLEGQFLTYEQYF. The CDR3 DNA follows: TGTGCCAGCAGCCTAGAGGGACAGTTCCTTACCTACGAGCAGTACTTC.

The chain combines TRBV28 with TRBJ1-1; the match to TRBD1 covers 12 bases. Looked up from germline, CDR1 is MDHEN and CDR2 is SYDVKM. With 2 bases clipped from V and 8 bases from J, the junction kept 3 bases outside the gene matches. The CDR3 extends over 14 amino acids. CDR3 in amino acids: CASSLKGTGGEAFF. The CDR3 DNA is TGTGCCAGCAGTTTAAAGGGGACAGGGGGCGAAGCTTTCTTT.

The chain uses TRBV28 and TRBJ2-5; D is undetermined. Germline CDR1 is MDHEN and CDR2 is SYDVKM. This CDR3 has 14 residues. V shed 3 bases and J shed 7 bases, with 15 bases lying between them. The DNA for the CDR3 is TGTGCCAGCAGTTTCCACGCGTCGAAGGTGACCCAGTACTTC. It translates to CASSFHASKVTQYF.

This clonotype has only a few counts. V is TRBV20-1 and J is TRBJ2-7; perhaps TRBD2 as D (5 bases). Germline CDR1 and CDR2: DFQATT and SNEGSKA (reference sequence). The CDR3 spans 13 residues. The V and J ends lost 2 bases and 6 bases respectively, with 14 bases between them. CDR3 sequence reads: CSARSGGFTEQYF. The CDR3 DNA reads as TGCAGTGCTAGATCAGGCGGGTTTACCGAGCAGTACTTC.

This chain links TRBV14 with TRBJ2-6; tentatively, D is TRBD1 or TRBD2 (5 bases each). The CDR3 contains 15 residues. Trimming left V 3 bases short and J 2 bases short, with 8 bases between. Germline lookup yields CDR1 SGHDN and CDR2 FVKESK. CDR3 sequence: CASSQRGAGANVLTF. In DNA form, the CDR3 reads TGTGCCAGCAGCCAGAGAGGGGCTGGGGCCAACGTCCTGACTTTC.